Each of the 17 T cell receptor beta chains below was sequenced from the same sample in a study of cytomegalovirus exposure and HLA in healthy donors. The PCR contained 60 Vbeta and 13 Jbeta primers. This table comes from immunoSEQ multiplex PCR, and its TCRdb copy is limited to in-frame clones, with some not included. Found here are roughly 130,000 clones, around 67% of them singletons; the top ten hold approximately 2.1%. Input material: PBMCs. These receptors were collected from a middle-aged woman in good health and CMV-seropositive.

V and J are TRBV9 and TRBJ1-1; 7 bases agree with TRBD1. CDR1 and CDR2 from the germline V gene are SGDLS and YYNGEE. The trim removed 2 bases at V and 2 bases at J, leaving 6 bases unmatched. This CDR3 comprises 15 residues. CDR3 DNA sequence: TGTGCCAGCAGCGTGGGGGACAGATCTAACACTGAAGCTTTCTTT. Translated: CASSVGDRSNTEAFF.

V and J are TRBV2 and TRBJ2-7; D perhaps matches TRBD1 (6 bases). CDR3 size: 14 residues. CDR1 and CDR2 from the germline V gene are SNHLY and FYNNEI. V was cut by 8 bases and J by 2 bases, with 16 bases left in between. DNA of the CDR3: TGTGCCAGCCGCCCCAGGACAGACACCTACGAGCAGTACTTC. Protein product: CASRPRTDTYEQYF. Full variable domain (missing parts from reference TRBV2 and TRBJ2-7): EPEVTQTPSHQVTQMGQEVILRCVPISNHLYFYWYRQILGQKVEFLVSFYNNEISEKSEIFDDQFSVERPDGSNFTLKIRSTKLEDSAMYFCASRPRTDTYEQYFGPGTRLTVT.

The V gene is TRBV28, the J gene TRBJ2-3; D not certain. This CDR3 contains 11 residues. Germline CDR1 MDHEN, CDR2 SYDVKM. Deletions cut 4 bases from V and 4 bases from J, with 3 bases between. In nucleotides, the CDR3 is TGTGCCAGCAGTTCAGCAGATACGCAGTATTTT. Its protein is CASSSADTQYF.

The rearrangement uses TRBV29-1 and TRBJ2-1, with 8 bases matching TRBD1. CDR1 SQVTM and CDR2 ANQGSEA come from the germline V gene. V lost 6 bases to trimming and J lost 7 bases; unmatched junction nucleotides: 17. The CDR3 is 16 amino acids. CDR3 bases: TGCAGCGTCCCGGGAACCGGACAGGGCTTATGGAATGAGCAGTTCTTC. Translating it yields CSVPGTGQGLWNEQFF.

The chain is built from TRBV5-8 and TRBJ2-1, with 8 bases aligning to TRBD2. Trimming at V came to 4 bases and at J to 10 bases, leaving 7 bases not matched to a gene. In germline, CDR1 is SGHTS, CDR2 YDEGEE. This CDR3 has 13 amino acids. CDR3 bases: TGTGCCAGCAGCCCCGGACTAGCAAGGGAGCAGTTCTTC. This codes for CASSPGLAREQFF.

The chain links TRBV9 to TRBJ2-5; D perhaps matches TRBD2 (5 bases). Between the trimmed V and J ends, which lost 0 bases and 2 bases, there was a span of 11 bases. The length of the CDR3 is 15 residues. Germline V gene lookup returns CDR1 SGDLS and CDR2 YYNGEE. The CDR3 sequence: CASSVEAGGQETQYF. As DNA, the CDR3 is TGTGCCAGCAGCGTAGAGGCCGGCGGGCAAGAGACCCAGTACTTC.

This clone was observed a handful of times. The chain links TRBV27 to TRBJ1-2; TRBD1 agrees at 9 bases. Losses at the gene ends were 5 bases for V and 2 bases for J; bases not matched to a gene: 9. This CDR3 has 16 residues. Germline values: CDR1 MNHEY, CDR2 SMNVEV (reference sequence). This CDR3 is CASSPNPGQGNYGYTF. As DNA, the CDR3 is TGTGCCAGCAGTCCAAACCCAGGACAGGGGAACTATGGCTACACCTTC.

The rearrangement joins TRBV30 to TRBJ2-2; 7 nucleotides agree with TRBD2. The CDR3 has 14 residues. With 0 bases clipped from V and 4 bases from J, the junction kept 2 bases outside the gene matches. Germline V gene lookup returns CDR1 GTSNPN and CDR2 SVGIG (reference sequence). CDR3 nucleotides: TGTGCCTGGAGTGTGGGAGGGAGCACCGGGGAGCTGTTTTTT. Protein product: CAWSVGGSTGELFF. The full variable domain, with the rest looked up from reference TRBV30 and TRBJ2-2, is SQTIHQWPATLVQPVGSPLSLECTVEGTSNPNLYWYRQAAGRGLQLLFYSVGIGQISSEVPQNLSASRPQDRQFILSSKKLLLSDSGFYLCAWSVGGSTGELFFGEGSRLTVL.

CDR3 nucleotide sequence: TGTGCCAGTAGTACCACAGGGGGCTCCTACAATGAGCAGTTCTTC. Protein: CASSTTGGSYNEQFF. The chain carries TRBV19 and TRBJ2-1; 8 bases align to TRBD1. V trimming: 4 bases; J trimming: 0 bases; junction bases outside the gene matches: 2. The CDR3 runs to 15 residues. Germline V gene lookup returns CDR1 LNHDA and CDR2 SQIVND (reference sequence).

The V call is TRBV7-9, the J call TRBJ1-2, with 7 nucleotides matching TRBD1. The CDR3 contains 15 residues. CDR1 and CDR2 from the germline V gene are SEHNR and FQNEAQ (reference sequence). With 6 bases clipped from V and 7 bases from J, the junction kept 14 bases outside the gene matches. The DNA of the CDR3 is TGTGCCAGCAGTCGAGGGACAGCTGAAGATATTGGCTACACCTTC. This gives the protein CASSRGTAEDIGYTF.

This chain joins TRBV6-1 and TRBJ2-1, with 11 bases matching TRBD2. CDR3 size: 15 residues. CDR1 and CDR2 (germline): MNHNS, SASEGT. V dropped 4 bases and J dropped 3; count of bases not matched to a gene: 2. This chain's CDR3 is CASSGGTSGYNEQFF. CDR3 in DNA: TGTGCCAGCAGTGGGGGGACTAGCGGCTACAATGAGCAGTTCTTC.

The chain uses TRBV5-1 and TRBJ1-2; D is perhaps TRBD1 (6 bases). CDR3 size: 14 residues. Germline lookup yields CDR1 SGHRS and CDR2 YFSETQ. V lost 4 bases, J lost 4 bases, and 14 bases lay in between. The CDR3 protein is CASSTNTGTYGYTF. The CDR3 DNA reads as TGCGCCAGCAGCACCAACACAGGGACCTATGGCTACACCTTC.

This clone is a singleton in its sample. This chain connects TRBV6-1 to TRBJ2-4, with a possible D match to TRBD1 (5 bases). The germline V and J ends were trimmed by 1 base and 0 bases, with 10 bases remaining between them. The CDR3 length is 16 residues. CDR1 and CDR2 (germline): MNHNS, SASEGT. Here the CDR3 DNA reads TGTGCCAGCAGTGAAGACAGGACACTAGCCAAAAACATTCAGTACTTC. It yields the protein CASSEDRTLAKNIQYF.

The chain is built from TRBV9 and TRBJ1-5; D not certain. The CDR3 length is 13 residues. CDR1 SGDLS and CDR2 YYNGEE come from the germline V gene. V was shortened by 3 bases and J by 5 bases, with 9 bases between the two germline ends. CDR3 protein: CASSAREDQPQHF. CDR3 DNA sequence: TGTGCCAGCAGCGCGAGGGAGGATCAGCCCCAGCATTTT. Combining the CDR3 with reference TRBV9 and TRBJ1-5 gives the whole variable domain DSGVTQTPKHLITATGQRVTLRCSPRSGDLSVYWYQQSLDQGLQFLIQYYNGEERAKGNILERFSAQQFPDLHSELNLSSLELGDSALYFCASSAREDQPQHFGDGTRLSIL.

This clone appeared once. The chain is built from TRBV29-1 and TRBJ1-2; 9 bases map to TRBD1. This CDR3 has 14 amino acids. Germline-derived CDR1 and CDR2 are SQVTM and ANQGSEA. The junction had 7 bases not matched to a gene; V was cut back by 4 bases and J by 4 bases. CDR3 loop: CSVVGTGTSYGYTF. In nucleotides, the CDR3 is TGCAGCGTTGTAGGGACAGGGACCAGCTATGGCTACACCTTC.

V and J are TRBV12-5 and TRBJ2-3; 8 bases are a match to TRBD2. Germline CDR1 and CDR2: LGHNT and FRNRAP. With 5 bases clipped from V and 5 bases from J, the junction kept 3 bases outside the gene matches. This CDR3 contains 13 residues. CDR3 amino acids: CASGQSGGDTQYF. In DNA, the CDR3 is TGTGCTAGTGGTCAAAGCGGGGGAGATACGCAGTATTTT. The full variable domain, with the rest looked up from reference TRBV12-5 and TRBJ2-3, is DARVTQTPRHKVTEMGQEVTMRCQPILGHNTVFWYRQTMMQGLELLAYFRNRAPLDDSGMPKDRFSAEMPDATLATLKIQPSEPRDSAVYFCASGQSGGDTQYFGPGTRLTVL.

The chain uses TRBV28 and TRBJ2-1; TRBD1 matches at 8 bases. V lost 2 bases, J lost 8 bases, and 20 bases stayed unmatched. CDR1 and CDR2 from the germline V gene are MDHEN and SYDVKM. This CDR3 is built from 19 residues. The CDR3 nucleotides read TGTGCCAGCAGTTTAACCCATCGGGACAGGTTCTGTCACACGGATGAGCAGTTCTTC. Its translation is CASSLTHRDRFCHTDEQFF.